Each of the 11 T cell receptor beta chains below was sequenced from the same sample in a study of blood T cell repertoires in COVID-19 (dated by TCRdb to about 2020). The library was built by means of the immunoSEQ multiplex PCR assay. This is the immuneACCESS table as TCRdb keeps it, with only in-frame sequences that have V and J called. A part of the clones is gone; compared with another copy, unresolved V genes explain less than half, and the rest is unexplained. Across this sample there are some 120,000 clones, with 85% seen only once. The ten largest clones capture over 20% of the sample. What was sequenced was peripheral blood. These receptors all come from an elderly woman with acute or convalescent COVID-19.

This chain connects TRBV18 to TRBJ2-2; 8 bases fit TRBD1. CDR3 length equals 15 residues. The J segment lost 7 bases and the V segment lost 0 bases, leaving 4 bases of the junction unmatched. Germline assignment: CDR1 KGHSH and CDR2 LQKENI. The CDR3 here is CASSPPRTGRGELFF. DNA for the CDR3: TGTGCCAGCTCACCACCAAGGACAGGGCGCGGGGAGCTGTTTTTT.

The chain joins TRBV4-1 to TRBJ2-5, with D hard to call. CDR3 length equals 16 residues. Trimming removed 1 base from V and 2 bases from J, with 14 bases in between. Germline CDR1 and CDR2: MGHRA and YSYEKL. The CDR3 DNA sequence: TGCGCCAGCAGCCAAGTTTCCGGGTCCTATCAAGAGACCCAGTACTTC. The encoded protein is CASSQVSGSYQETQYF.

This clone occurred once. At the DNA level, this CDR3 is encoded by other sequences in the same sample as well. The gene calls are TRBV5-1 and TRBJ2-5; a weak D match, TRBD1 (5 bases). Trimming took off 2 bases at V and 1 base at J, with 9 bases between the two ends. Germline CDR1 reads SGHRS; CDR2 reads YFSETQ. The CDR3 has 14 residues. The CDR3 reads CASSFGQPQETQYF. The CDR3 nucleotides are TGCGCCAGCAGCTTTGGACAACCCCAAGAGACCCAGTACTTC.

The chain recombines TRBV6-6 with TRBJ1-5, with a weak D call TRBD1 (5 bases). CDR3 length: 14 amino acids. From germline, CDR1 is MNHNY and CDR2 SVGAGI (reference sequence). The V and J ends lost 0 bases and 4 bases respectively, with 7 bases between them. CDR3 residues: CASSYSGGNQPQHF. DNA of the CDR3: TGTGCCAGCAGTTACTCGGGGGGGAATCAGCCCCAGCATTTT.

The chain carries TRBV5-8 and TRBJ2-5; 14 bases match TRBD2. The length of the CDR3 is 17 residues. CDR1 and CDR2 (germline): SGHTS, YDEGEE. The V gene end was trimmed by 0 bases and the J gene end by 6 bases; junction bases not matched to a gene: 7. This CDR3 is CASSLEGTSGGIKTQYF. The DNA for the CDR3 is TGTGCCAGCAGCTTGGAAGGGACTAGCGGGGGCATAAAGACCCAGTACTTC.

The genes are TRBV5-5 and TRBJ1-1; D ambiguous. The CDR3 contains 17 residues. CDR1 SGHKS and CDR2 YYEKEE come from the germline V gene (reference sequence). Trimming took off 4 bases at V and 0 bases at J, with 19 bases between the two ends. The CDR3 sequence: CASSLREVTQLNTEAFF. Here the CDR3 DNA reads TGTGCCAGCAGCCTTCGGGAGGTAACGCAATTGAACACTGAAGCTTTCTTT. The full variable domain, completed using reference TRBV5-5 and TRBJ1-1, is DAGVTQSPTHLIKTRGQQVTLRCSPISGHKSVSWYQQVLGQGPQFIFQYYEKEERGRGNFPDRFSARQFPNYSSELNVNALLLGDSALYLCASSLREVTQLNTEAFFGQGTRLTVV.

The chain combines TRBV6-2 or TRBV6-3 with TRBJ1-5; maybe TRBD1 (6 bases). Germline CDR1 MNHEY, CDR2 SVGEGT. V was trimmed by 5 bases and J by 1 base, leaving 12 bases between them. This CDR3 has 15 residues. CDR3 bases: TGTGCCAGCAGTATCGGACAGACGAGCAATCAGCCCCAGCATTTT. Its protein product is CASSIGQTSNQPQHF.

V is TRBV5-5 and J is TRBJ2-7; TRBD1 agrees at 9 bases. The V and J ends lost 0 bases and 7 bases, in that order; junction bases with no gene match: 8. The CDR3 is made up of 15 amino acids. Germline CDR1 reads SGHKS; CDR2 reads YYEKEE (reference sequence). The CDR3, as DNA: TGTGCCAGCAGCTTGGGTCCCCGGGACAGGGATGAGCAGTACGTC. As protein: CASSLGPRDRDEQYV.

This rearrangement joins TRBV4-1 to TRBJ1-1; D is unclear. CDR3 length: 15 amino acids. CDR1 MGHRA and CDR2 YSYEKL come from the germline V gene. V dropped 0 bases and J dropped 3 bases, with 11 bases sitting between them. DNA of the CDR3: TGCGCCAGCAGCCAAGAAGACCTTCGGGACACTGAAGCTTTCTTT. It codes for CASSQEDLRDTEAFF.

The J gene is TRBJ1-3, the V gene TRBV18, with a possible D match to TRBD1 (6 bases). The CDR3 totals 17 residues. The V end lost 2 bases, the J end lost 0 bases, and 14 bases lay between the germline ends. Germline assignment: CDR1 KGHSH and CDR2 LQKENI. CDR3 DNA sequence: TGTGCCAGCTCACCAACAGGGAATGGGGTCTCTGGAAACACCATATATTTT. Amino acids: CASSPTGNGVSGNTIYF.

This rearrangement joins TRBV7-9 to TRBJ1-2; 7 positions agree with TRBD1. The CDR3 contains 13 residues. In germline, CDR1 is SEHNR, CDR2 FQNEAQ (reference sequence). The junction had 5 bases not matched to a gene; V was cut back by 5 bases and J by 5 bases. The CDR3 bases are TGTGCCAGCAGCCGGGACAGTAATTATGGCTACACCTTC. It is translated as CASSRDSNYGYTF.